These 28 T cell receptor beta chains came from one sample sequenced in a study of T cell responses to AZD1222 COVID-19 vaccine. This table comes from immunoSEQ multiplex PCR, and its TCRdb copy is limited to in-frame clones, with some not included. The table has under 60,000 clones, around 84% seen once. The material sequenced was peripheral blood, taken on day 0 of AZD1222 vaccination. The receptors were gathered from an adult in good health.

The V and J genes are TRBV5-8 and TRBJ1-2; unclear D gene. Germline V gene sequence: CDR1 SGHTS, CDR2 YDEGEE. The V end lost 4 bases, the J end lost 5 bases, and 15 bases lay between the germline ends. CDR3 size: 14 residues. CDR3 in amino acids: CASSTFKPSYGYTF. The DNA of the CDR3 is TGTGCCAGCAGCACTTTCAAGCCTTCATATGGCTACACCTTC.

The CDR3 reads CASSESDNEQFF. Here the CDR3 DNA reads TGTGCCAGCAGTGAGAGCGACAATGAGCAGTTCTTC. V usage is TRBV6-1 and J usage is TRBJ2-1; no clear D. The germline CDR1 and CDR2 sequences are MNHNS and SASEGT. The V end was cut by 3 bases, the J end by 5 bases, with 5 bases between. The CDR3 is 12 amino acids.

V gene TRBV7-8 combines with J gene TRBJ1-1; TRBD1 aligns across 12 bases. Germline assignment: CDR1 SGHVS and CDR2 FQNEAQ. V was pared by 2 bases and J by 5 bases, with 9 bases of the junction left unmatched. CDR3 length: 17 amino acids. The CDR3 protein is CASSLSGTGGAGTEAFF. CDR3 bases: TGTGCCAGCAGCTTATCGGGGACAGGGGGCGCCGGAACTGAAGCTTTCTTT.

In its sample, this clone was seen once. The genes are TRBV30 and TRBJ1-3, with D possibly matching TRBD1 (5 bases). V lost 3 bases to trimming and J lost 8 bases, with 11 bases between them. The CDR3 spans 12 residues. CDR1 is GTSNPN, CDR2 SVGIG, per germline (reference sequence). CDR3 protein: CAWSEGRDTIYF. The CDR3 DNA reads as TGTGCCTGGAGCGAGGGGCGAGACACCATATATTTT. Drawing the rest from reference TRBV30 and TRBJ1-3, the complete variable domain is SQTIHQWPATLVQPVGSPLSLECTVEGTSNPNLYWYRQAAGRGLQLLFYSVGIGQISSEVPQNLSASRPQDRQFILSSKKLLLSDSGFYLCAWSEGRDTIYFGEGSWLTVV.

This chain joins TRBV19 and TRBJ1-2; D is unclear. CDR1 is LNHDA and CDR2 is SQIVND in the germline V gene (reference sequence). V was pared by 1 base and J by 4 bases, with 10 bases between. The CDR3 length is 14 residues. The CDR3 nucleotides read TGTGCCAGTAGTATAGTTGGCGGATCCTATGGCTACACCTTC. Translating it yields CASSIVGGSYGYTF. Looking up the rest from reference TRBV19 and TRBJ1-2 gives the full variable domain: DGGITQSPKYLFRKEGQNVTLSCEQNLNHDAMYWYRQDPGQGLRLIYYSQIVNDFQKGDIAEGYSVSREKKESFPLTVTSAQKNPTAFYLCASSIVGGSYGYTFGSGTRLTVV.

The V call is TRBV19, the J call TRBJ2-1, with D unclear. Trimming took 5 bases from V and 6 from J, leaving 5 bases between them. Germline CDR1 reads LNHDA; CDR2 reads SQIVND (reference sequence). This CDR3 is built from 11 residues. CDR3 sequence: CASSGSNEQFF. DNA of the CDR3: TGTGCCAGTAGTGGTTCCAATGAGCAGTTCTTC.

The CDR3, as DNA: TGTGCCAGCAGCTTGGGACTAGCGATTTCCTACGAGCAGTACTTC. Its protein product is CASSLGLAISYEQYF. The gene calls are TRBV5-5 and TRBJ2-7, with 8 nucleotides matching TRBD2. CDR1 is SGHKS and CDR2 is YYEKEE in the germline V gene (reference sequence). Trimming at V came to 0 bases and at J to 1 base, leaving 3 bases not matched to a gene. The CDR3 runs 15 residues.

The chain is built from TRBV27 and TRBJ1-2; 7 bases agree with TRBD1. After removal of 5 bases from V and 2 bases from J, the junction contained 5 bases not matched to a gene. CDR1 and CDR2 (germline): MNHEY, SMNVEV (reference sequence). The CDR3 covers 14 residues. CDR3: CASSTGTANYGYTF. In DNA, the CDR3 is TGTGCCAGCAGTACCGGGACAGCAAACTATGGCTACACCTTC.

J is TRBJ2-2 and V is TRBV11-3, with 10 bases that match TRBD1. Germline CDR1 and CDR2: SGHNT and YENEEA. This CDR3 spans 17 amino acids. V was clipped by 5 bases and J by 5 bases; unmatched bases: 11. The CDR3 sequence: CASSGGTGVQGTGELFF. In DNA, the CDR3 is TGTGCCAGCAGCGGAGGGACAGGGGTGCAAGGGACCGGGGAGCTGTTTTTT.

The chain employs TRBV5-1 and TRBJ2-7; 8 bases map to TRBD1. This CDR3 contains 14 residues. J was trimmed by 2 bases and V by 4 bases; bases with no gene match: 5. Germline-derived CDR1 and CDR2 are SGHRS and YFSETQ. The CDR3 DNA reads as TGCGCCAGCAGCATGACAGGGGCGGCCTACGAGCAGTACTTC. Translation: CASSMTGAAYEQYF.

The chain uses TRBV30 and TRBJ1-2; D is unresolved. Germline V CDR1 and CDR2: GTSNPN, SVGIG (reference sequence). This CDR3 region has 11 residues. V lost 0 bases and J 7 bases, leaving 6 bases between the germline ends. DNA for the CDR3: TGTGCCTGGAGTGTTAACCCTGGCTACACCTTC. Amino acids: CAWSVNPGYTF.

A single count supports this clone. As DNA, the CDR3 is TGTGCCAGCAGTTACGGTAACCAAGAGACCCAGTACTTC. Amino acid sequence: CASSYGNQETQYF. The chain links TRBV6-6 to TRBJ2-5, with unresolved D. Deletions cut 2 bases from V and 0 bases from J, with 4 bases between. CDR3 size: 13 residues. Germline CDR1 is MNHNY and CDR2 is SVGAGI (reference sequence).

The chain has TRBV28 and TRBJ2-7; D gene ambiguous. The germline CDR1 and CDR2 sequences are MDHEN and SYDVKM. Between the trimmed V and J ends, which lost 2 bases and 6 bases, there was a span of 23 bases. The CDR3 runs 17 residues. This CDR3 reads CASSLVLGPGSVGEQYF. CDR3 bases: TGTGCCAGCAGTTTAGTACTCGGGCCAGGCTCGGTGGGCGAGCAGTACTTC.

The chain uses TRBV18 and TRBJ1-6, with D uncertain. The CDR3 length is 13 residues. Trimming cost V 2 bases and J 6 bases, with 5 bases left between them. From germline, CDR1 is KGHSH and CDR2 LQKENI. The CDR3 loop is CASSPFPNSPLHF. CDR3 nucleotides: TGTGCCAGCTCACCATTCCCTAATTCACCCCTCCACTTT. Looking up the rest from reference TRBV18 and TRBJ1-6 gives the full variable domain: NAGVMQNPRHLVRRRGQEARLRCSPMKGHSHVYWYRQLPEEGLKFMVYLQKENIIDESGMPKERFSAEFPKEGPSILRIQQVVRGDSAAYFCASSPFPNSPLHFGNGTRLTVT.

This chain joins TRBV6-5 and TRBJ1-2, with D possibly TRBD1 on 5 matching bases. The CDR3 is made up of 13 amino acids. The germline gives CDR1 MNHEY, CDR2 SVGAGI. The V and J ends lost 2 bases and 8 bases respectively, with 12 bases between them. The CDR3 bases are TGTGCCAGCAGTTACCGGCAGGGAGACGGCTACACCTTC. Translated: CASSYRQGDGYTF.

CDR3 coding DNA: TGTGCCACCAGTGATCGGGGAGGAGGCGAACACCGGGGGGGCACCGGGGAGCTGTTTTTT. As protein: CATSDRGGGEHRGGTGELFF. The chain uses TRBV24-1 and TRBJ2-2; TRBD2 agrees at 8 bases. In germline, CDR1 is KGHDR, CDR2 SFDVKD. With V trimmed by 3 bases and J by 4 bases, 18 bases remained unmatched. The CDR3 extends over 20 amino acids.

The chain recombines TRBV19 with TRBJ1-1; a weak D match, TRBD1 (5 bases). CDR1 is LNHDA, CDR2 SQIVND, per germline (reference sequence). Deletions cut 6 bases from V and 4 bases from J, with 15 bases between. This CDR3 contains 14 residues. CDR3 region: CASRVGGGGTEAFF. The CDR3 coding sequence is TGTGCCAGTAGGGTCGGGGGGGGAGGCACTGAAGCTTTCTTT.

J is TRBJ2-2 and V is TRBV7-2; TRBD1 might be the D (6 bases). Germline-derived CDR1 and CDR2 are SGHTA and FQGNSA. This CDR3 spans 14 amino acids. V lost 2 bases, J lost 7 bases, and 11 bases lay in between. DNA of the CDR3: TGTGCCAGCAGCTTAAACAGGGCTGGCGGGGAGCTGTTTTTT. Translated, it gives CASSLNRAGGELFF.

This clone was seen just once. The gene calls are TRBV18 and TRBJ2-7; 8 positions match TRBD1. The CDR3 totals 14 residues. V lost 2 bases to trimming and J lost 5 bases; unmatched junction nucleotides: 5. CDR1 and CDR2 from the germline V gene are KGHSH and LQKENI. As DNA, the CDR3 is TGTGCCAGCTCACCAGGACAGGGTTTCGACGAGCAGTACTTC. Translation gives CASSPGQGFDEQYF. Using reference TRBV18 and TRBJ2-7 for the parts outside the CDR3, the full variable domain is NAGVMQNPRHLVRRRGQEARLRCSPMKGHSHVYWYRQLPEEGLKFMVYLQKENIIDESGMPKERFSAEFPKEGPSILRIQQVVRGDSAAYFCASSPGQGFDEQYFGPGTRLTVT.

The V gene is TRBV6-5, the J gene TRBJ1-5, with 8 bases fitting TRBD1. This CDR3 has 15 residues. CDR1 is MNHEY and CDR2 is SVGAGI in the germline V gene. V trimming: 5 bases; J trimming: 7 bases; junction bases outside the gene matches: 10. The CDR3, as DNA: TGTGCCAGCAGTCCCTCAGGGGGCGCAGGACAGCCCCAGCATTTT. The encoded protein is CASSPSGGAGQPQHF.

This sequence joins TRBV7-9 and TRBJ1-1; no reliable D call. Germline-derived CDR1 and CDR2 are SEHNR and FQNEAQ (reference sequence). Trimming took 6 bases from V and 6 from J, leaving 11 bases between them. The CDR3 extends over 12 amino acids. The CDR3 nucleotides read TGTGCCAGCAGAGGTAGTGGTGCTGAAGCTTTCTTT. Its protein is CASRGSGAEAFF.

The chain carries TRBV6-6 and TRBJ2-2; D is unresolved. Per the germline V gene, CDR1 is MNHNY and CDR2 is SVGAGI (reference sequence). The CDR3 runs 13 residues. Trimming removed 5 bases at V and 0 bases at J, with 4 bases between. The CDR3 DNA is TGTGCCAGCAGTCAGACGAACACCGGGGAGCTGTTTTTT. This sequence encodes CASSQTNTGELFF.

The rearrangement links TRBV11-1 to TRBJ1-6; D uncertain. This CDR3 region has 13 residues. The germline V gene has CDR1 SGHAT and CDR2 FQDESV (reference sequence). Trimming cost V 2 bases and J 7 bases, with 6 bases left between them. The CDR3 loop reads CASSLSPNSPLHF. The CDR3, as DNA: TGTGCCAGCAGCTTATCGCCGAATTCACCCCTCCACTTT.

The chain has TRBV27 and TRBJ2-1; D ambiguous. V lost 7 bases and J 7 bases, leaving 11 bases between the germline ends. CDR1 and CDR2 from the germline V gene are MNHEY and SMNVEV (reference sequence). The CDR3 runs to 12 residues. CDR3 sequence (DNA): TGTGCCAGCAATGGCCTTGAGAATGAGCAGTTCTTC. Protein: CASNGLENEQFF.

This clone occurred a few times. The chain employs TRBV3-1 (or the pseudogene TRBV3-2) and TRBJ1-2; D is unresolved. V lost 5 bases to trimming and J lost 4 bases, with 8 bases between them. The CDR3 sequence is 12 residues long. Germline-derived CDR1 and CDR2 are LGHDT and YNNKEL (reference sequence). CDR3 amino acids: CASSLRLYGYTF. CDR3 DNA sequence: TGTGCCAGCAGCTTGCGCCTCTATGGCTACACCTTC.

As DNA, the CDR3 is TGTGCCAGCAGTTTTTCCCGGACTAGCGGGAGTTTTGGGGAGCTGTTTTTT. Protein sequence: CASSFSRTSGSFGELFF. The V call is TRBV27, the J call TRBJ2-2, with 13 bases that match TRBD2. The CDR3 sequence is 17 residues long. Germline V gives CDR1 MNHEY, CDR2 SMNVEV (reference sequence). The V and J ends lost 3 bases and 8 bases, in that order; junction bases with no gene match: 9.

V and J are TRBV9 and TRBJ1-6, with D uncertain. Germline V CDR1 and CDR2: SGDLS, YYNGEE. Trimming shortened V by 3 bases and J by 11 bases, and 15 bases separated the two germline ends. The CDR3 covers 14 residues. CDR3 bases: TGTGCCAGCAGCGCGCGAGGGAGTTGGGCACCCCTCCACTTT. Protein: CASSARGSWAPLHF.

The rearrangement joins TRBV5-4 to TRBJ2-7, with no clear D. The germline V gene has CDR1 SGHNT and CDR2 YYREEE (reference sequence). This CDR3 region has 13 residues. With 0 bases removed from V and 7 bases from J, the gap between germline ends came to 11 bases. The DNA for the CDR3 is TGTGCCAGCAGCTTGGGCATAGAAGGGGAGCAGTACTTC. This encodes CASSLGIEGEQYF.